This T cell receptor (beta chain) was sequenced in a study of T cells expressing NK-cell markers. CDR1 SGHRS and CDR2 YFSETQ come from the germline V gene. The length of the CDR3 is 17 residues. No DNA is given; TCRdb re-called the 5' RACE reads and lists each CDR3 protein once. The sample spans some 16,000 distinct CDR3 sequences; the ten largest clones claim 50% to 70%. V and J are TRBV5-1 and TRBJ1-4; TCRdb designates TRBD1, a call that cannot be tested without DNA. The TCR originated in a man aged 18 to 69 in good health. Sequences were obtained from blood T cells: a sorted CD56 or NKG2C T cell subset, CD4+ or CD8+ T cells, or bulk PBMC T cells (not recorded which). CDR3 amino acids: CASSLDRGDPLKEKLFF. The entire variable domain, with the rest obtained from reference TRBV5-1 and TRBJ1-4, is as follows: KAGVTQTPRYLIKTRGQQVTLSCSPISGHRSVSWYQQTPGQGLQFLFEYFSETQRNKGNFPGRFSGRQFSNSRSEMNVSTLELGDSALYLCASSLDRGDPLKEKLFFGSGTQLSVL.